Following are 12 T cell receptor beta chains from one sample sequenced in a study of blood T cell repertoires in COVID-19. Profiled with immunoSEQ multiplex PCR; TCRdb holds only in-frame clones, not every one. This sample has 200,000 to 250,000 clones, with about 90% found just once. The material sequenced was PBMCs or T cells enriched from blood (not recorded which). Every receptor here comes from a woman between 45 and 65 years old in a cohort exposed to, infected with or recovered from COVID-19 (not recorded which).

The J gene is TRBJ2-1, the V gene TRBV4-2, with D maybe TRBD2 (5 bases). V lost 11 bases and J lost 8, with 19 bases in between. The germline V gene has CDR1 LGHNA and CDR2 YNFKEQ. The CDR3 has 13 residues. CDR3 in amino acids: CASLGLSGDEQFF. The CDR3 DNA reads as TGTGCCTCCTTGGGCCTGAGCGGCGATGAGCAGTTCTTC.

This chain joins TRBV19 and TRBJ1-1, with TRBD1 matching over 10 bases. Per the germline V gene, CDR1 is LNHDA and CDR2 is SQIVND (reference sequence). J gave up 6 bases and V 6 bases, and 10 bases lay outside the gene matches. This CDR3 is built from 15 residues. In nucleotides, the CDR3 is TGTGCCAGTAGCAGACCGGGACAGGGGTGGGCTGAAGCTTTCTTT. Translation gives CASSRPGQGWAEAFF. Full variable domain (remainder filled in from reference TRBV19 and TRBJ1-1): DGGITQSPKYLFRKEGQNVTLSCEQNLNHDAMYWYRQDPGQGLRLIYYSQIVNDFQKGDIAEGYSVSREKKESFPLTVTSAQKNPTAFYLCASSRPGQGWAEAFFGQGTRLTVV.

Only one count was recorded for this clone. The rearrangement links TRBV15 to TRBJ1-5; tentatively, D is TRBD1 (6 bases). Germline assignment: CDR1 LNHNV and CDR2 YYDKDF (reference sequence). This CDR3 has 15 residues. V lost 1 base, J lost 7 bases, and 14 bases lay in between. The CDR3 spells CATSRALDRNQPQHF. CDR3 DNA sequence: TGTGCCACCAGCAGAGCACTTGACAGGAACCAGCCCCAGCATTTT.

The chain carries TRBV18 and TRBJ1-5; the D gene is possibly TRBD1 (5 bases). CDR3 length: 13 residues. Germline V gene sequence: CDR1 KGHSH, CDR2 LQKENI. The V and J ends lost 3 bases and 9 bases respectively, with 12 bases between them. The CDR3 bases are TGTGCCAGCTCACCGGGGGGGGTGCCGCCCCAGCATTTT. Amino acid sequence: CASSPGGVPPQHF.

The J gene is TRBJ1-1, the V gene TRBV4-3, with D unclear. The CDR3 has 15 amino acids. Trimming cost V 1 base and J 5 bases, with 14 bases left between them. CDR1 and CDR2 from the germline V gene are LGHNA and YSLEER. Here the CDR3 reads CASSQAWEGWTEAFF. DNA of the CDR3: TGCGCCAGCAGCCAAGCTTGGGAGGGATGGACTGAAGCTTTCTTT.

The chain has TRBV5-1 and TRBJ2-5; unclear D gene. Trimming removed 4 bases at V and 2 bases at J, with 9 bases between. CDR3 length equals 13 residues. Germline assignment: CDR1 SGHRS and CDR2 YFSETQ. CDR3 residues: CASSRGVQETQYF. The CDR3 bases are TGCGCCAGCAGCAGAGGTGTTCAAGAGACCCAGTACTTC.

The chain combines TRBV7-9 with TRBJ1-4, with D perhaps matching TRBD1 (5 bases). Trimming took 3 bases from V and 7 from J, leaving 12 bases between them. Germline V gene lookup returns CDR1 SEHNR and CDR2 FQNEAQ (reference sequence). The CDR3 extends over 14 amino acids. The CDR3 spells CASSFRGTFEKLFF. CDR3 coding DNA: TGTGCCAGCAGCTTTCGGGGGACTTTTGAAAAACTGTTTTTT.

V is TRBV6-5 and J is TRBJ2-2; D unclear. This CDR3 spans 12 amino acids. CDR1 is MNHEY and CDR2 is SVGAGI in the germline V gene. Trimming removed 6 bases at V and 3 bases at J, with 5 bases between. This CDR3 reads CASSPDTGELFF. The CDR3 nucleotides are TGTGCCAGCAGCCCCGACACCGGGGAGCTGTTTTTT.

This clone was seen a handful of times. This chain links TRBV18 with TRBJ2-7; 7 positions agree with TRBD1. J was trimmed by 2 bases and V by 3 bases; bases with no gene match: 1. The CDR3 covers 13 residues. Germline CDR1 is KGHSH and CDR2 is LQKENI. The CDR3 sequence: CASSPGQTYEQYF. CDR3 in DNA: TGTGCCAGCTCACCGGGACAGACCTACGAGCAGTACTTC.

This chain joins TRBV7-2 and TRBJ2-3; D may be TRBD2 (6 bases). V was cut by 1 base and J by 4 bases, with 9 bases left in between. The CDR3 has 14 amino acids. Germline CDR1 is SGHTA and CDR2 is FQGNSA. The CDR3 protein is CASSLVGGPDTQYF. In nucleotides, the CDR3 is TGTGCCAGCAGCTTAGTGGGAGGTCCAGATACGCAGTATTTT.

The chain employs TRBV27 and TRBJ1-1; no clear D. CDR1 is MNHEY and CDR2 is SMNVEV in the germline V gene (reference sequence). Trimming left V 6 bases short and J 0 bases short, with 8 bases between. This CDR3 spans 13 amino acids. The CDR3 coding sequence is TGTGCCAGCAGACTAGGATTGAACACTGAAGCTTTCTTT. Protein: CASRLGLNTEAFF.

This clone occurred once. This chain uses TRBV28 with TRBJ2-2, with D perhaps TRBD2 (6 bases). CDR1 is MDHEN, CDR2 SYDVKM, per germline. The CDR3 is made up of 16 amino acids. The ends were cut back, 2 bases at V and 3 bases at J, with 13 bases in the middle. This CDR3 is CASSLHGTLHTGELFF. CDR3 bases: TGTGCCAGCAGTTTACACGGGACTTTGCACACCGGGGAGCTGTTTTTT.